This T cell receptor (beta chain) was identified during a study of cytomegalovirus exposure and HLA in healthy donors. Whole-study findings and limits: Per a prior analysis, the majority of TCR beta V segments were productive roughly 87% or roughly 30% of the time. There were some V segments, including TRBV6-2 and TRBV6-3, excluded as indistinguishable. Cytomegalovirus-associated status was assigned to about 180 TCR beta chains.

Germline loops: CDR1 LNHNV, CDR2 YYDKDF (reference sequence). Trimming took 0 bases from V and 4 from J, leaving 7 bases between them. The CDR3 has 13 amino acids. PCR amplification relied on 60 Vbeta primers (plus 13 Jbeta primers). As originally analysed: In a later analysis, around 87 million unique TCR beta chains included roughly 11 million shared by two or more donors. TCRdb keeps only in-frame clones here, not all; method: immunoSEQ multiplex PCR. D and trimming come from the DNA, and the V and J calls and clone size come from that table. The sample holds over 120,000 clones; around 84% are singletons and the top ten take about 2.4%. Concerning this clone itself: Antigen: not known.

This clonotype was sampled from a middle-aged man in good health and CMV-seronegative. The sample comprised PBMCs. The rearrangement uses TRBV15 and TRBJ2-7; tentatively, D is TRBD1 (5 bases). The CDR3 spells CATSRDREYEQYF. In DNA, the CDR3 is TGTGCCACCAGCAGAGACAGGGAATACGAGCAGTACTTC.